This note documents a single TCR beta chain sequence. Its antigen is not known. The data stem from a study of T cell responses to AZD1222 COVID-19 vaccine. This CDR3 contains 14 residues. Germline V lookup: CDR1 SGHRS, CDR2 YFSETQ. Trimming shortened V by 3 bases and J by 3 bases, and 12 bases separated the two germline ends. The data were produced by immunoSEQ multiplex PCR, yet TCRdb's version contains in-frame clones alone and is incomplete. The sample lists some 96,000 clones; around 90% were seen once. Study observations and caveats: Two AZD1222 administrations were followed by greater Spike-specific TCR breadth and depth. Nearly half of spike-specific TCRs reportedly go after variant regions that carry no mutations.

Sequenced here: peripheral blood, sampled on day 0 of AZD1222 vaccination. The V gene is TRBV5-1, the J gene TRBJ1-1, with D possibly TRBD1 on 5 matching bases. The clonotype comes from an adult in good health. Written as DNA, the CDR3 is TGCGCCAGCAGCTCCCAGGGTGGGTACACTGAAGCTTTCTTT. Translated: CASSSQGGYTEAFF.